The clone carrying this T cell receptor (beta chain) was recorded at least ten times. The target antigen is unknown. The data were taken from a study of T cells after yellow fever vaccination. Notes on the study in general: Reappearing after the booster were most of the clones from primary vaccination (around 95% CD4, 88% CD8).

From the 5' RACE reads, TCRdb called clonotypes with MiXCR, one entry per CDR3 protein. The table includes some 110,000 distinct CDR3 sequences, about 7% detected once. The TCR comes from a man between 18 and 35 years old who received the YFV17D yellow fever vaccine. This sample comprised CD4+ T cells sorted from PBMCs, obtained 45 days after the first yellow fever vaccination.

Written as DNA, the CDR3 is TGTGCCAGCAGTTTCACCATTTCCGGGGAGCTGTTTTTT. Its protein is CASSFTISGELFF. This chain connects TRBV12-3 or TRBV12-4 to TRBJ2-2; no definite D call. V was shortened by 3 bases and J by 6 bases, with 8 bases between the two germline ends. This CDR3 region has 13 residues.